This TCR beta chain came from a study of identical twins. Study-level findings and limits: Insertions were reduced in abundant cord blood beta clonotypes but not in memory repertoires.

Template switching supplied a universal primer site; unique molecular identifiers were carried on the cDNA. Each CDR3 protein is one row after TCRdb ran MiXCR on the 5' RACE reads. The repertoire holds approximately 600,000 distinct CDR3 sequences, nearly 10% seen once, with approximately 3% in the top ten. This clonotype appeared a few times. Its antigen is not known. CDR3 length: 15 amino acids. V lost 4 bases, J lost 4 bases, and 9 bases stayed unmatched. Looked up from germline, CDR1 is SQVTM and CDR2 is ANQGSEA. In addition, the sample was reused for a study of yellow fever vaccine responses in identical twins.

The rearrangement uses TRBV29-1 and TRBJ1-5; 8 bases align to TRBD1. The TCR originated in a woman aged 18-29 years in good health. What was sequenced was PBMCs. The CDR3 coding sequence is TGCAGCGTTGCTACCGGGACAGGATCAAATCAGCCCCAGCATTTT. Its protein is CSVATGTGSNQPQHF.